The next 27 T cell receptor beta chains were all read from a single sample in a study of response to subunit inactivated influenza vaccine. TCRdb re-called the RT-PCR reads with MiXCR, one entry per CDR3 protein. The sample carries a few hundred thousand distinct CDR3 sequences, 21% recorded once. The sample in question was PBMCs from blood, obtained about 20 months after vaccination. These receptors came from a man between 50 and 70 years old who received an inactivated influenza vaccine.

The chain is built from TRBV28 and TRBJ2-7; tentatively, D is TRBD1 (5 bases). Germline loops: CDR1 MDHEN, CDR2 SYDVKM. The V gene lost 5 bases and the J gene lost 5 bases, with 10 bases spanning the gap. This CDR3 spans 12 amino acids. As DNA, the CDR3 is TGTGCCAGCAGTATGACAGATAACGAGCAGTACTTC. The encoded protein is CASSMTDNEQYF.

This clonotype was detected only a few times. This sequence joins TRBV3-1 and TRBJ2-4; possibly TRBD2 for D (5 bases). Between the trimmed V and J ends, which lost 4 bases and 2 bases, there was a span of 6 bases. CDR1 is LGHDT, CDR2 YNNKEL, per germline (reference sequence). The CDR3 sequence is 13 residues long. CDR3 region: CASSPGTKNIQYF. The DNA for the CDR3 is TGTGCCAGCAGCCCCGGGACCAAAAACATTCAGTACTTC.

The chain carries TRBV29-1 and TRBJ2-5; possible D gene TRBD2, 6 bases. The CDR3 is 11 residues long. V gave up 7 bases and J gave up 5 bases, with 11 bases separating them. Looked up from germline, CDR1 is SQVTM and CDR2 is ANQGSEA. CDR3 sequence reads: CSERRGETQYF. The CDR3 region has the DNA TGCAGCGAAAGGAGGGGCGAGACCCAGTACTTC.

The V call is TRBV29-1, the J call TRBJ1-1; D unclear. The CDR3 loop spans 12 amino acids. Trimming pared 6 bases from V and 1 base from J, leaving 9 bases between. Per the germline V gene, CDR1 is SQVTM and CDR2 is ANQGSEA. CDR3 DNA: TGCAGCGTGACATCAGGGAACACTGAAGCTTTCTTT. Amino acids: CSVTSGNTEAFF.

This clonotype has ten or more counts. The chain joins TRBV9 to TRBJ1-3; tentative D call: TRBD1 (5 bases). The CDR3 contains 14 residues. Germline-derived CDR1 and CDR2 are SGDLS and YYNGEE. V was trimmed by 1 base and J by 7 bases, leaving 12 bases between them. In nucleotides, the CDR3 is TGTGCCAGCAGCGTACAGGGCGGTATGAACACCATATATTTT. Its translation: CASSVQGGMNTIYF.

This clonotype has a handful of counts. The V gene is TRBV29-1, the J gene TRBJ1-5; D remains unclear. Trimming removed 4 bases from V and 3 bases from J, with 10 bases in between. Per the germline V gene, CDR1 is SQVTM and CDR2 is ANQGSEA. The CDR3 extends over 13 amino acids. The CDR3: CSVAWSLNQPQHF. CDR3 DNA sequence: TGCAGCGTTGCGTGGAGCCTCAATCAGCCCCAGCATTTT.

The chain couples TRBV7-8 to TRBJ2-1; 9 bases are shared with TRBD1. This CDR3 region has 18 residues. Per the germline V gene, CDR1 is SGHVS and CDR2 is FQNEAQ. V trimming: 6 bases; J trimming: 0 bases; junction bases outside the gene matches: 12. The CDR3 spells CASRLRGQGPFSYNEQFF. Written as DNA, the CDR3 is TGTGCCAGCAGATTAAGGGGACAGGGCCCTTTCTCCTACAATGAGCAGTTCTTC.

The chain joins TRBV20-1 to TRBJ2-6, with D unclear. This CDR3 region has 14 residues. Trimming stripped 6 bases from V and 0 bases from J, with 9 bases between. Germline-derived CDR1 and CDR2 are DFQATT and SNEGSKA (reference sequence). The CDR3 coding sequence is TGCAGTGCCACTTTAGGCTCTGGGGCCAACGTCCTGACTTTC. Translation: CSATLGSGANVLTF.

This clonotype was picked up a small number of times. The chain carries TRBV12-3 or TRBV12-4 and TRBJ1-2, with D maybe TRBD1 (6 bases). Trimming removed 6 bases at V and 4 bases at J, with 9 bases between. The CDR3 is 12 amino acids. This CDR3 is CASSPTGYGYTF. Written as DNA, the CDR3 is TGTGCCAGCAGCCCGACAGGCTATGGCTACACCTTC.

This clonotype appeared a few times. V usage is TRBV27 and J usage is TRBJ2-7; D ambiguous. There are 13 residues in the CDR3. With 2 bases removed from V and 6 bases from J, the gap between germline ends came to 11 bases. Germline V lookup: CDR1 MNHEY, CDR2 SMNVEV (reference sequence). The CDR3 sequence: CASSLVLWSEQYF. CDR3 sequence (DNA): TGTGCCAGCAGTTTAGTACTTTGGTCCGAGCAGTACTTC.

There are a few counts of this clonotype. V is TRBV9 and J is TRBJ2-1; D gene uncertain. The CDR3 spans 15 residues. Germline V gene sequence: CDR1 SGDLS, CDR2 YYNGEE. With 2 bases removed from V and 0 bases from J, the gap between germline ends came to 9 bases. CDR3 in amino acids: CASSVLSSSYNEQFF. DNA of the CDR3: TGTGCCAGCAGCGTTCTGTCAAGCTCCTACAATGAGCAGTTCTTC.

This clonotype was detected ten times or more. The chain links TRBV10-3 to TRBJ1-5; D is ambiguous. The CDR3 has 9 residues. V gave up 8 bases and J gave up 7 bases, with 3 bases separating them. Germline values: CDR1 ENHRY, CDR2 SYGVKD. The CDR3 sequence is CAIGQPQHF. The CDR3 DNA follows: TGTGCCATCGGACAGCCCCAGCATTTT.

This clonotype has only a few counts. The chain links TRBV7-8 to TRBJ1-1; no clear D gene. Per the germline V gene, CDR1 is SGHVS and CDR2 is FQNEAQ. The V end lost 5 bases, the J end lost 4 bases, and 11 bases lay between the germline ends. The CDR3 runs 13 residues. The CDR3 DNA sequence: TGTGCCAGCAGCGCAAACATGGGCACTGAAGCTTTCTTT. As protein: CASSANMGTEAFF.

This clonotype was seen at least ten times. The rearrangement joins TRBV3-1 to TRBJ2-2, with 8 nucleotides matching TRBD1. The germline V gene encodes CDR1 LGHDT and CDR2 YNNKEL (reference sequence). The CDR3 totals 15 residues. Trimming cost V 4 bases and J 6 bases; bases outside gene matches: 7. The CDR3 DNA reads as TGTGCCAGCAGCCGGACAGGGTTCGTTGCCGGGGAGCTGTTTTTT. The encoded protein is CASSRTGFVAGELFF.

This clonotype was recorded a few times. J is TRBJ2-3 and V is TRBV14; 11 bases fit TRBD2. The CDR3 consists of 16 residues. CDR1 is SGHDN and CDR2 is FVKESK in the germline V gene. The V gene end was trimmed by 3 bases and the J gene end by 0 bases; junction bases not matched to a gene: 2. The CDR3 region is CASSHRLAGSTDTQYF. The CDR3 DNA reads as TGTGCCAGCAGCCACCGACTAGCGGGGAGCACAGATACGCAGTATTTT.

This rearrangement joins TRBV5-4 to TRBJ1-1; D unresolved. The germline V and J ends were trimmed by 6 bases and 0 bases, with 12 bases remaining between them. There are 14 residues in the CDR3. Germline-derived CDR1 and CDR2 are SGHNT and YYREEE (reference sequence). CDR3 region: CASTRPELNTEAFF. CDR3 nucleotides: TGTGCCAGCACCCGGCCTGAGTTGAACACTGAAGCTTTCTTT.

The V gene is TRBV5-1, the J gene TRBJ1-1, with 9 bases matching TRBD1. Unmatched junction bases numbered 4, after V lost 3 bases and J lost 4 bases. Germline V lookup: CDR1 SGHRS, CDR2 YFSETQ. The CDR3 loop spans 14 amino acids. The CDR3 protein is CASSSGQGPTEAFF. Written as DNA, the CDR3 is TGCGCCAGCAGCTCGGGACAGGGACCCACTGAAGCTTTCTTT. The variable domain in full, completed from reference TRBV5-1 and TRBJ1-1, reads KAGVTQTPRYLIKTRGQQVTLSCSPISGHRSVSWYQQTPGQGLQFLFEYFSETQRNKGNFPGRFSGRQFSNSRSEMNVSTLELGDSALYLCASSSGQGPTEAFFGQGTRLTVV.

The rearrangement joins TRBV16 to TRBJ2-1, with D uncertain. The V and J ends lost 0 bases and 0 bases respectively, with 9 bases between them. The CDR3 sequence is 16 residues long. Looked up from germline, CDR1 is KGHSY and CDR2 is FQNENV. CDR3 nucleotides: TGTGCCAGCAGCCAATCGGCTTTTAGCTCCTACAATGAGCAGTTCTTC. Its protein product is CASSQSAFSSYNEQFF.

The chain uses TRBV28 and TRBJ2-2; tentative D call: TRBD2 (5 bases). Trimming removed 11 bases from V and 0 bases from J, with 7 bases in between. The length of the CDR3 is 12 residues. Germline V gene data show CDR1 as MDHEN and CDR2 as SYDVKM. CDR3 bases: TGTGCCGCCGGGGCGAACACCGGGGAGCTGTTTTTT. Its translation is CAAGANTGELFF. Based on the CDR3 plus reference TRBV28 and TRBJ2-2, the full variable domain is DVKVTQSSRYLVKRTGEKVFLECVQDMDHENMFWYRQDPGLGLRLIYFSYDVKMKEKGDIPEGYSVSREKKERFSLILESASTNQTSMYLCAAGANTGELFFGEGSRLTVL.

The chain employs TRBV12-3 or TRBV12-4 and TRBJ2-1; no definite D call. Trimming took off 1 base at V and 5 bases at J, with 6 bases between the two ends. This CDR3 spans 13 amino acids. The CDR3: CASSLGPDNEQFF. CDR3 DNA: TGTGCCAGCAGTTTAGGGCCAGACAATGAGCAGTTCTTC.

The chain joins TRBV20-1 to TRBJ2-1; 12 bases are a match to TRBD2. CDR3 length: 12 amino acids. Germline CDR1 is DFQATT and CDR2 is SNEGSKA (reference sequence). V shed 6 bases, J shed 7 bases, and the junction held 1 base outside the gene matches. In DNA form, the CDR3 reads TGCAGTGCCCTAGCGGGAGGGAATGAGCAGTTCTTC. This sequence encodes CSALAGGNEQFF.

This chain uses TRBV7-2 with TRBJ2-3, with 10 bases aligning to TRBD2. From germline, CDR1 is SGHTA and CDR2 FQGNSA. The CDR3 extends over 15 amino acids. J was trimmed by 6 bases and V by 5 bases; bases with no gene match: 8. CDR3 sequence: CASSSVAGGFDTQYF. The CDR3 DNA reads as TGTGCCAGCAGCAGCGTAGCGGGGGGCTTTGATACGCAGTATTTT.

The chain combines TRBV18 with TRBJ1-2; possibly TRBD1 for D (5 bases). The CDR3 is 13 residues long. The V gene's germline CDR1 is KGHSH and CDR2 LQKENI. V gave up 4 bases and J gave up 4 bases, with 10 bases separating them. CDR3 sequence (DNA): TGTGCCAGCTCACGAGGGGCGCGCTATGGCTACACCTTC. Its protein is CASSRGARYGYTF.

This clonotype appeared a few times. The genes are TRBV20-1 and TRBJ2-4; unclear D gene. V was pared by 2 bases and J by 1 base, with 6 bases between. The CDR3 has 13 residues. Germline CDR1 DFQATT, CDR2 SNEGSKA (reference sequence). The DNA for the CDR3 is TGCAGTGCTAGAAATAGGGCCAAAAACATTCAGTACTTC. It codes for CSARNRAKNIQYF.

This clonotype has a handful of counts. The chain joins TRBV10-3 to TRBJ2-7; 7 positions agree with TRBD1. The germline gives CDR1 ENHRY, CDR2 SYGVKD. The CDR3 consists of 14 residues. The J segment lost 3 bases and the V segment lost 6 bases, leaving 8 bases of the junction unmatched. The CDR3 coding sequence is TGTGCCATCAGCCTGGGACAGTCTGTCTACGAGCAGTACTTC. It encodes CAISLGQSVYEQYF.

This clonotype has just a few counts. The rearrangement links TRBV5-1 to TRBJ2-7, with D unclear. V was clipped by 0 bases and J by 5 bases, with 6 bases between them. There are 12 residues in the CDR3. Per the germline V gene, CDR1 is SGHRS and CDR2 is YFSETQ. The CDR3 coding sequence is TGCGCCAGCAGCTTGGACCTGAACGAGCAGTACTTC. It codes for CASSLDLNEQYF.

This clonotype was detected only a few times. V and J are TRBV5-1 and TRBJ1-5; D not certain. Trimming took off 0 bases at V and 5 bases at J, with 15 bases between the two ends. Per the germline V gene, CDR1 is SGHRS and CDR2 is YFSETQ. The CDR3 sequence is 16 residues long. This chain's CDR3 is CASSLGEGFSDQPQHF. CDR3 coding DNA: TGCGCCAGCAGCTTGGGGGAGGGATTCAGCGATCAGCCCCAGCATTTT.